This T cell receptor (beta chain) was found in a study of cytotoxic CD8 clonotypes in ibrutinib-treated CLL. Study summary: Response sampling took place at median 12 months of treatment, range 6 to 36. Study-level results: Clonality rose at ibrutinib response, held steady in sustained remission, and fell toward baseline at progression. Public clonotypes proved infrequent, and on treatment they shrank or remained steady.

In germline, CDR1 is ENHRY, CDR2 SYGVKD. The CDR3 spans 13 residues. The V and J ends lost 3 bases and 2 bases respectively, with 7 bases between them. The data were produced by immunoSEQ multiplex PCR, yet TCRdb's version contains in-frame clones alone and is incomplete. The table records over 250,000 clones, roughly three quarters of them present only once. This clone was counted a few times. The antigen is undetermined. This clonotype originated in a human donor with chronic lymphocytic leukemia. The genes are TRBV10-3 and TRBJ1-2; D uncertain. Specimen: PBMCs, collected at disease progression, from a patient treated with ibrutinib. The CDR3 here is CAISDDFNYGYTF. The CDR3 DNA is TGTGCCATCAGTGACGACTTCAACTATGGCTACACCTTC.